This TCR beta chain was captured in a study of blood T cell repertoires in COVID-19. Study details: Sample material is recorded as cDNA or gDNA derived from T cells, B-cell-depleted T cells, or PBMCs.

Germline lookup yields CDR1 SQVTM and CDR2 ANQGSEA. The CDR3 runs 11 residues. Trimming shortened V by 4 bases and J by 4 bases, and 7 bases separated the two germline ends. Comment on this clone: Other DNA sequences in this specimen translate into the identical CDR3.

Generated by immunoSEQ multiplex PCR, the TCRdb table keeps only in-frame clones and is missing some. This table holds around 500,000 clones, approximately 85% found once. Material for sequencing was peripheral blood. This clonotype was obtained from a human donor in a cohort sampled during active COVID-19. This chain links TRBV29-1 with TRBJ1-2; D not certain. The CDR3 DNA reads TGCAGCGTTGGGGCAGGCTATGGCTACACCTTC. This translates into CSVGAGYGYTF.